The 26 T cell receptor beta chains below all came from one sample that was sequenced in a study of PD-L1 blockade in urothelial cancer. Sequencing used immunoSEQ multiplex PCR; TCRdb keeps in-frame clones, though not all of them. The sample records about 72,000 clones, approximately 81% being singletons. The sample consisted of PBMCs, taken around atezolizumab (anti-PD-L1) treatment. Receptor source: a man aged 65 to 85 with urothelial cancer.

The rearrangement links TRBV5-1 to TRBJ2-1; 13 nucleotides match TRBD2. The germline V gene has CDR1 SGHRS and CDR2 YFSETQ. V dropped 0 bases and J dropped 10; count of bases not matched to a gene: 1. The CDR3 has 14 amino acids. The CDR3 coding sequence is TGCGCCAGCAGCTTGGGGACTAGCGGGGGAGAGCAGTTCTTC. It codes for CASSLGTSGGEQFF. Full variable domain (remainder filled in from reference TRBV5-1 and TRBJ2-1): KAGVTQTPRYLIKTRGQQVTLSCSPISGHRSVSWYQQTPGQGLQFLFEYFSETQRNKGNFPGRFSGRQFSNSRSEMNVSTLELGDSALYLCASSLGTSGGEQFFGPGTRLTVL.

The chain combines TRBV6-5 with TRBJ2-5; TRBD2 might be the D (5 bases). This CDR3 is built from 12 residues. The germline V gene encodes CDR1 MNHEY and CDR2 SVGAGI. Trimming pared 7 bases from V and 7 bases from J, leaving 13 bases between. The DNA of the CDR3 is TGTGCCAGCACCTCCTCAGGAGGGACCCAGTACTTC. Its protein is CASTSSGGTQYF.

The DNA of the CDR3 is TGTGCCAGCAGCCTCAGGGGGCGGGGAGATACGCAGTATTTT. As protein: CASSLRGRGDTQYF. V is TRBV7-9 and J is TRBJ2-3, with 8 bases aligning to TRBD1. Germline lookup yields CDR1 SEHNR and CDR2 FQNEAQ (reference sequence). J lost 5 bases, V lost 5 bases, and 6 bases had no gene match. The CDR3 is 14 amino acids.

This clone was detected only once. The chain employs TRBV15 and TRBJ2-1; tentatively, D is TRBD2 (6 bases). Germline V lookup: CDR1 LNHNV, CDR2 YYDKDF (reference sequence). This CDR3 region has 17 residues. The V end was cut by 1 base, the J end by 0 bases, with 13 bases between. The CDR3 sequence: CATSRAGLLGSYNEQFF. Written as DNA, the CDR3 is TGTGCCACCAGCAGAGCGGGACTCCTGGGCTCCTACAATGAGCAGTTCTTC. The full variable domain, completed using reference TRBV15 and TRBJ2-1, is DAMVIQNPRYQVTQFGKPVTLSCSQTLNHNVMYWYQQKSSQAPKLLFHYYDKDFNNEADTPDNFQSRRPNTSFCFLDIRSPGLGDTAMYLCATSRAGLLGSYNEQFFGPGTRLTVL.

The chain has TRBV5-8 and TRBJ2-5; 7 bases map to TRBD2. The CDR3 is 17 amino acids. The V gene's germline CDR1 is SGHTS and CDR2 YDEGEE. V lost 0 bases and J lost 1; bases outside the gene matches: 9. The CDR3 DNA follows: TGTGCCAGCAGCTTGGGAAGCGGACTAGAAATCCAAGAGACCCAGTACTTC. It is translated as CASSLGSGLEIQETQYF.

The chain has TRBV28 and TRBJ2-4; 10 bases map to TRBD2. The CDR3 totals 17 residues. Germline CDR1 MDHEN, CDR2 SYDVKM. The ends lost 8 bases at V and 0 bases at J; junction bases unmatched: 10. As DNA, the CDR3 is TGTGCCAGCGGCCCCCCAGCGGGAGGGATAGCCAAAAACATTCAGTACTTC. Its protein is CASGPPAGGIAKNIQYF.

This chain's CDR3 is CASSLRGGSGNEQFF. The CDR3 DNA follows: TGTGCCAGCAGTTTACGTGGCGGGAGTGGTAATGAGCAGTTCTTC. The chain links TRBV27 to TRBJ2-1, with 7 bases fitting TRBD2. The ends lost 2 bases at V and 7 bases at J; junction bases unmatched: 8. This CDR3 is built from 15 residues. The germline V gene encodes CDR1 MNHEY and CDR2 SMNVEV (reference sequence).

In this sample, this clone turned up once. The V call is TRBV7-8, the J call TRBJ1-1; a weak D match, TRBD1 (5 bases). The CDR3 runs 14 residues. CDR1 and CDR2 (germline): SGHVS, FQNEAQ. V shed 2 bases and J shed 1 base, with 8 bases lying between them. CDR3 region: CASSLFQGNTEAFF. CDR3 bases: TGTGCCAGCAGCTTATTTCAGGGGAACACTGAAGCTTTCTTT.

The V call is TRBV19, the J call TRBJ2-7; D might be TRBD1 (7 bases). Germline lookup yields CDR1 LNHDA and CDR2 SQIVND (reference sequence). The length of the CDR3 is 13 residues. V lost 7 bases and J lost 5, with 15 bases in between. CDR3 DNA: TGTGCCAGTATGGAGGGGGCGCGGAACGAGCAGTACTTC. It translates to CASMEGARNEQYF.

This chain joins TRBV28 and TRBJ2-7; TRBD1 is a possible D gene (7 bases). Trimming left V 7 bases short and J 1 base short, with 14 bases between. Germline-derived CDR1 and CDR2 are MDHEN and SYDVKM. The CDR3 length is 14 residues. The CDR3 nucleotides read TGTGCCAGCACAGGGGGGCGGAGATCCTACGAGCAGTACTTC. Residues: CASTGGRRSYEQYF.

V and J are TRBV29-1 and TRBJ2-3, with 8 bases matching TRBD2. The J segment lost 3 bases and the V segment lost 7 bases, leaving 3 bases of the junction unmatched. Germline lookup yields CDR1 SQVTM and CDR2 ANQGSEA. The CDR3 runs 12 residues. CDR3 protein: CSATSGTDTQYF. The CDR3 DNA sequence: TGCAGCGCTACTAGCGGAACAGATACGCAGTATTTT.

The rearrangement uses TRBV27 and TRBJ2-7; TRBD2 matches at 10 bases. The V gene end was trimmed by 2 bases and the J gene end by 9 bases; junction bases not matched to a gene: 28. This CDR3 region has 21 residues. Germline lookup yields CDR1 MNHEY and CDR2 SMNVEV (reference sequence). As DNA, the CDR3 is TGTGCCAGCAGTTTAATACCCCTCGGGACAGATTCGGCTAGCGGGAGAAACGGGCAGTACTTC. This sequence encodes CASSLIPLGTDSASGRNGQYF.

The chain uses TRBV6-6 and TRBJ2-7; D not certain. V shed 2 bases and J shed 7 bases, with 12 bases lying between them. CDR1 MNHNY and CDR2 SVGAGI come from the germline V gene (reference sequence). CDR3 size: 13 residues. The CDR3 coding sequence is TGTGCCAGCAGTTACGGCCCTGCGGTGGAGCAGTACTTC. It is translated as CASSYGPAVEQYF.

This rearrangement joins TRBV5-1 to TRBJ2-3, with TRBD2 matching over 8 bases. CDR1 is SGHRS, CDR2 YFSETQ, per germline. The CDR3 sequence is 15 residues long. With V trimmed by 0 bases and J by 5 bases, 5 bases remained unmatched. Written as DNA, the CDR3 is TGCGCCAGCAGCTTGGAGTCGGGAGGGATAGATACGCAGTATTTT. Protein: CASSLESGGIDTQYF.

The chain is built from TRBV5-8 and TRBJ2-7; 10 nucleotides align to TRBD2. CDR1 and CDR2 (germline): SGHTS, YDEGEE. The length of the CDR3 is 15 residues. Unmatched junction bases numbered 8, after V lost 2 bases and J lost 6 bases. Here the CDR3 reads CASSLSSLAGVEQYF. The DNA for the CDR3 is TGTGCCAGCAGCTTAAGTAGTCTAGCGGGAGTCGAGCAGTACTTC.

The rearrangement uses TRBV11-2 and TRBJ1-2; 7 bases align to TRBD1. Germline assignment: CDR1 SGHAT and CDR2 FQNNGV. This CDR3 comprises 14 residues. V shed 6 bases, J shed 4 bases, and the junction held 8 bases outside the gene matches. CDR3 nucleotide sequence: TGTGCCAGCAGTTTGGACAGGCTCTCCTATGGCTACACCTTC. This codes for CASSLDRLSYGYTF.

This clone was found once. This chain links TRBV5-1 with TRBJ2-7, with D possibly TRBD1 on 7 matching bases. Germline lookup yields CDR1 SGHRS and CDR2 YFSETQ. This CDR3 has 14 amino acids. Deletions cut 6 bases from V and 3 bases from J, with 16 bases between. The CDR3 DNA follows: TGCGCCAGCAATTCAGGGGGGTATGACTACGAGCAGTACTTC. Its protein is CASNSGGYDYEQYF.

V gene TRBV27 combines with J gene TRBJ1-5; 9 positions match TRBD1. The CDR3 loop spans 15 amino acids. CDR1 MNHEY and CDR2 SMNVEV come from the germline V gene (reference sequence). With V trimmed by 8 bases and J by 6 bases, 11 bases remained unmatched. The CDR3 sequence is CASGTGGEIGQPQHF. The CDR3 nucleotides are TGTGCCAGCGGAACAGGGGGCGAAATCGGTCAGCCCCAGCATTTT.

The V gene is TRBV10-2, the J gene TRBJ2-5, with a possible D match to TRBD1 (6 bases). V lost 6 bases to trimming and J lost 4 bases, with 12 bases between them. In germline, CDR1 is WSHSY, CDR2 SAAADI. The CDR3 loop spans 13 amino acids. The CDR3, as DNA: TGCGCCAGCAGCGCAGGGGTGGCAGAGACCCAGTACTTC. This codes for CASSAGVAETQYF.

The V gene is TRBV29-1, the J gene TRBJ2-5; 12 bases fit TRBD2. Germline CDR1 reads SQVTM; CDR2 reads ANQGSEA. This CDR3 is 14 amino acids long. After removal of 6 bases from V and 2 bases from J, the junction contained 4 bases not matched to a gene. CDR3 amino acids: CSVAGTSGQETQYF. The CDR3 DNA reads TGCAGCGTCGCCGGGACTAGCGGGCAAGAGACCCAGTACTTC.

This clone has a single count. CDR3: CASSPRDRVQAGGYTF. For the CDR3, the DNA is TGTGCCAGTAGTCCCAGGGACAGGGTTCAAGCAGGCGGCTACACCTTC. The chain joins TRBV19 to TRBJ1-2; 9 bases map to TRBD1. Germline CDR1 and CDR2: LNHDA and SQIVND (reference sequence). V gave up 5 bases and J gave up 8 bases; unmatched junction bases: 15. This CDR3 region has 16 residues.

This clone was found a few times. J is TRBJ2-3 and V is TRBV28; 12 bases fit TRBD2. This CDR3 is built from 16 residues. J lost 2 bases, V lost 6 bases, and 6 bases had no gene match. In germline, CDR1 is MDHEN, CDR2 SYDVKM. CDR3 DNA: TGTGCCAGCAGCTCCGGACTAGCGGGATACACAGATACGCAGTATTTT. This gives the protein CASSSGLAGYTDTQYF.

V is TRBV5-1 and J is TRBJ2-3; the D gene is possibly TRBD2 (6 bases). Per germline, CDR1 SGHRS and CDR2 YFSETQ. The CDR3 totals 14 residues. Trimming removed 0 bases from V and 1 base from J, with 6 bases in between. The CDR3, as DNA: TGCGCCAGCAGCTTGGGACTAGGCACAGATACGCAGTATTTT. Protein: CASSLGLGTDTQYF. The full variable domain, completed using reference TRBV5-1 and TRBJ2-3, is KAGVTQTPRYLIKTRGQQVTLSCSPISGHRSVSWYQQTPGQGLQFLFEYFSETQRNKGNFPGRFSGRQFSNSRSEMNVSTLELGDSALYLCASSLGLGTDTQYFGPGTRLTVL.

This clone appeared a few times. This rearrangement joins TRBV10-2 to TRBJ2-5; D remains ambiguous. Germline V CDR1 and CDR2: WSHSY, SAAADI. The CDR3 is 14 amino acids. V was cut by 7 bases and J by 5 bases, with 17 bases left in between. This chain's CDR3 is CASNPDLMRETQYF. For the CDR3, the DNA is TGCGCCAGCAACCCCGATCTAATGCGGGAGACCCAGTACTTC.

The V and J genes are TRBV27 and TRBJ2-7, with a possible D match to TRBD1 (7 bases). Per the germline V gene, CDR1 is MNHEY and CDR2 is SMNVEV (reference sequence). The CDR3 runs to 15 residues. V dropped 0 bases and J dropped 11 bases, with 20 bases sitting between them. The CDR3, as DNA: TGTGCCAGCAGTTTATCGAAGGCAGGGGGGATAGAGAAGTACTTC. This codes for CASSLSKAGGIEKYF.

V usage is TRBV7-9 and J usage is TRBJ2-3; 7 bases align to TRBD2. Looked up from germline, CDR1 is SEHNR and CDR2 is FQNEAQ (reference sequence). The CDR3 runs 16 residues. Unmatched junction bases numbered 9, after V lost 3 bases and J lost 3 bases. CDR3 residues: CASSFSGGGATDTQYF. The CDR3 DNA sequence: TGTGCCAGCAGCTTTTCGGGAGGAGGGGCTACAGATACGCAGTATTTT.